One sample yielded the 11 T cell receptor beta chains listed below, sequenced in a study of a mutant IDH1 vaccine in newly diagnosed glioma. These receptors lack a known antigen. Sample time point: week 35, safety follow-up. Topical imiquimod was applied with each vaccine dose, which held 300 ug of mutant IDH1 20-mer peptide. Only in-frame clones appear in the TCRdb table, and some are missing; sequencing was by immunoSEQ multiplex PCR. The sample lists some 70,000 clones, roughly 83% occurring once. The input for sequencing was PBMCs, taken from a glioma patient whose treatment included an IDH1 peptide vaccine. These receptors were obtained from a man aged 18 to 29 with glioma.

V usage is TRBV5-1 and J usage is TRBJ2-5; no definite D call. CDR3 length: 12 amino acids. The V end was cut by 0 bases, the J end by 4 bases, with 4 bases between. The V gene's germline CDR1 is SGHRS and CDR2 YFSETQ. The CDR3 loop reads CASSLGVETQYF. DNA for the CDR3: TGCGCCAGCAGCTTGGGGGTAGAGACCCAGTACTTC.

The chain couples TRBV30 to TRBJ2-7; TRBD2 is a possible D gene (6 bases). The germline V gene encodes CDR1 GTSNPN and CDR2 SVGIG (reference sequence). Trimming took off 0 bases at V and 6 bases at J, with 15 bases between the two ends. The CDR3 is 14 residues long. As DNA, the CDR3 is TGTGCCTGGAGTGTCGGGGTCGCCGGGAGCGAGCAGTACTTC. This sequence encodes CAWSVGVAGSEQYF.

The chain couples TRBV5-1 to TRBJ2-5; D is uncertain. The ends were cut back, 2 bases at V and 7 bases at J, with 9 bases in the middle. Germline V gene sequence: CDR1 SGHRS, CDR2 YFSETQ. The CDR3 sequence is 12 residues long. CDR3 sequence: CASSLDAATQYF. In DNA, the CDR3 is TGCGCCAGCAGCTTAGATGCAGCGACCCAGTACTTC. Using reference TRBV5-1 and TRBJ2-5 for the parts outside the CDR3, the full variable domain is KAGVTQTPRYLIKTRGQQVTLSCSPISGHRSVSWYQQTPGQGLQFLFEYFSETQRNKGNFPGRFSGRQFSNSRSEMNVSTLELGDSALYLCASSLDAATQYFGPGTRLLVL.

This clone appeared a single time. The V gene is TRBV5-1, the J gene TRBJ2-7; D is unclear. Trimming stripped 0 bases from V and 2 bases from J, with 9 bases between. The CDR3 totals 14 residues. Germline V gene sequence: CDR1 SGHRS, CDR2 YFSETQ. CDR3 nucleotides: TGCGCCAGCAGCTTGGAGTTCGAGGCCTACGAGCAGTACTTC. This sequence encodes CASSLEFEAYEQYF.

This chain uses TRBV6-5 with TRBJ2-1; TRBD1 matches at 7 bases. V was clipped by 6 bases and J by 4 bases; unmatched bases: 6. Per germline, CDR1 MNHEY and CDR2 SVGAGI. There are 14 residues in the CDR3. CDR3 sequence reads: CASRWDSAYNEQFF. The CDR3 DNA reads TGTGCCAGCAGATGGGACAGCGCATACAATGAGCAGTTCTTC.

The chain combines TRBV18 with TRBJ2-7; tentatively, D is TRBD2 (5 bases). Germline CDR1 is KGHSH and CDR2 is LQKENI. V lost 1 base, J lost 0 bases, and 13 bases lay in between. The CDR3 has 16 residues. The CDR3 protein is CASSPQSAGVSYEQYF. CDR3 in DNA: TGTGCCAGCTCACCACAGTCCGCCGGGGTCTCCTACGAGCAGTACTTC.

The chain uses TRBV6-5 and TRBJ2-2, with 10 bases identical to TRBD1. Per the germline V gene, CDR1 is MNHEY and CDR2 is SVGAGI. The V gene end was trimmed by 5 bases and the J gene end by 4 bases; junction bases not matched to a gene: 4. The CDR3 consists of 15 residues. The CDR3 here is CASSNRDRGTGELFF. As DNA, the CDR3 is TGTGCCAGCAGTAACCGGGACAGGGGCACCGGGGAGCTGTTTTTT.

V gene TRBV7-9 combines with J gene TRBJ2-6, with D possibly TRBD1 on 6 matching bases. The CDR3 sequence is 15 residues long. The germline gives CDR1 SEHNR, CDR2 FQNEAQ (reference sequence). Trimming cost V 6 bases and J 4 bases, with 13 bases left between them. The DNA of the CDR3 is TGTGCCAGCAGGGCCCCAGGGGTAGGGGCCAACGTCCTGACTTTC. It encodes CASRAPGVGANVLTF.

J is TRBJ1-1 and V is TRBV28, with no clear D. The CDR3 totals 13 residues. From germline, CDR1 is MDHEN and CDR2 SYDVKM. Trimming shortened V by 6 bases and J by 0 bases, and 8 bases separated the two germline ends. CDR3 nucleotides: TGTGCCAGCAGGAACCAGATGAACACTGAAGCTTTCTTT. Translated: CASRNQMNTEAFF.

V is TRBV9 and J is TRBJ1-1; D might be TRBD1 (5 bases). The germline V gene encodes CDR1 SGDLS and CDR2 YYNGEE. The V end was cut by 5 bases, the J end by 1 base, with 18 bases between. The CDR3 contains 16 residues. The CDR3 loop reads CASSSGGRVGNTEAFF. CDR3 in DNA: TGTGCCAGCAGTTCTGGGGGGAGGGTGGGGAACACTGAAGCTTTCTTT.

CDR3 nucleotide sequence: TGTGCCAGCAGCTTGGGCAGGGGGCGCGATGAGACCCAGTACTTC. It specifies CASSLGRGRDETQYF. This sequence joins TRBV5-4 and TRBJ2-5; 8 bases fit TRBD1. V gave up 0 bases and J gave up 5 bases; unmatched junction bases: 6. The CDR3 has 15 amino acids. Germline lookup yields CDR1 SGHNT and CDR2 YYREEE (reference sequence).